This is a list of T cell receptor beta chains from one sample in a study of cytomegalovirus exposure and HLA in healthy donors. Generated by immunoSEQ multiplex PCR, the TCRdb table keeps only in-frame clones and is missing some. The data hold about 64,000 clones, with around four fifths observed a single time. Sequenced input: PBMCs. The receptor source for this set is a male donor in good health and CMV-seropositive. Each CDR3 is given with its conserved first and last residue. A D gene is named only where the DNA matches it firmly. A clone size is listed for some rows: how often the clone was seen (once, few, many), or a class if it is expanded.

clone_size j_call d_call v_call cdr3_aa cdr3_nt
. TRBJ1-6 TRBD1 TRBV4-1 CASSQDSGVGQGWGSPLHF TGCGCCAGCAGCCAAGATTCGGGTGTGGGACAGGGGTGGGGTTCACCCCTCCACTTT
. TRBJ1-2 . TRBV6-1 CASSELGGVSYGYTF TGTGCCAGCAGTGAACTTGGGGGGGTTAGCTATGGCTACACCTTC
. TRBJ1-1 TRBD1 TRBV11-2 CASSLTGFATEAFF TGTGCCAGCAGCCTGACAGGGTTCGCGACTGAAGCTTTCTTT
. TRBJ1-1 . TRBV4-2 CASVKAGEAFF TGTGCCAGCGTTAAGGCGGGTGAAGCTTTCTTT
. TRBJ2-3 TRBD1 TRBV27 CATSGGVNTQYF TGTGCCACCTCAGGGGGCGTTAATACGCAGTATTTT
. TRBJ2-3 TRBD2 TRBV4-2 CASGGLAGGAESDTQYF TGTGCCAGCGGGGGGCTGGCGGGGGGGGCCGAGTCAGATACGCAGTATTTT
few TRBJ2-1 . TRBV5-1 CASSLLGDSMDEQFF TGCGCCAGCAGCTTGTTAGGGGATTCTATGGATGAGCAGTTCTTC
few TRBJ1-5 . TRBV6-6 CASNGVGDYSNQPQHF TGTGCCAGCAACGGTGTCGGAGACTATAGCAATCAGCCCCAGCATTTT
. TRBJ2-3 TRBD2 TRBV6-1 CASSGLAGGRTDTQYF TGTGCCAGCAGTGGACTAGCGGGGGGCCGCACAGATACGCAGTATTTT
. TRBJ1-2 . TRBV28 CANGAASYGYTF TGTGCGAATGGGGCCGCTTCCTATGGCTACACCTTC
. TRBJ2-6 . TRBV10-2 CASTETVQGANVLTF TGCGCCAGCACCGAGACAGTCCAAGGGGCCAACGTCCTGACTTTC
. TRBJ2-2 TRBD2 TRBV6-1 CASTTTSGATGELFF TGTGCCAGCACTACGACTAGCGGGGCAACCGGGGAGCTGTTTTTT
. TRBJ2-7 TRBD1 TRBV5-1 CASSLGTGYEQYF TGCGCCAGCAGCTTGGGGACAGGGTACGAGCAGTACTTC
. TRBJ2-3 . TRBV28 CASSSEGGGGTDTQYF TGTGCCAGCAGTTCAGAGGGAGGTGGAGGCACAGATACGCAGTATTTT
. TRBJ2-1 TRBD2 TRBV30 CAWGLGLAGVNEQFF TGTGCCTGGGGTCTCGGACTAGCGGGGGTCAATGAGCAGTTCTTC
. TRBJ1-5 TRBD1 TRBV4-3 CASSDRAVSEPQHF TGCGCCAGCAGCGACAGGGCCGTTTCTGAGCCCCAGCATTTT
. TRBJ2-7 TRBD2 TRBV6-6 CASTHFGREGSYEQYF TGTGCCAGCACCCATTTTGGGAGGGAGGGCTCCTACGAGCAGTACTTC
. TRBJ2-7 . TRBV5-6 CASSLGFGGYEQYF TGTGCCAGCAGCTTGGGGTTCGGGGGATACGAGCAGTACTTC
. TRBJ1-5 . TRBV27 CASRTSGTSAQPQHF TGTGCCAGCAGAACTTCCGGGACAAGTGCTCAGCCCCAGCATTTT
. TRBJ2-4 TRBD1 TRBV6-5 CATAGTGQNIQYF TGTGCCACCGCCGGGACAGGGCAAAACATTCAGTACTTC
. TRBJ2-3 . TRBV19 CASRPRDSPVRTDTQYF TGTGCCAGTAGGCCGCGGGACTCCCCCGTTCGCACAGATACGCAGTATTTT
. TRBJ2-7 TRBD1 TRBV29-1 CSVEGDATGGGYEQYF TGCAGCGTTGAAGGGGACGCGACAGGGGGCGGCTACGAGCAGTACTTC
few TRBJ1-5 TRBD1 TRBV5-8 CASLGQGNQPQHF TGTGCCAGCTTAGGACAGGGGAATCAGCCCCAGCATTTT
. TRBJ2-5 . TRBV6-6 CASSYSGNQETQYF TGTGCCAGCAGTTACTCCGGGAACCAAGAGACCCAGTACTTC
. TRBJ1-5 TRBD1 TRBV30 CAWSLDRGSNQPQHF TGTGCCTGGAGTCTAGACAGGGGCAGCAATCAGCCCCAGCATTTT
. TRBJ1-5 . TRBV19 CASSSGGGHQPQHF TGTGCCAGTAGTAGTGGGGGGGGTCATCAGCCCCAGCATTTT
once TRBJ2-5 TRBD1 TRBV4-2 CASSQDLGDRKETQYF TGTGCCAGCAGCCAAGATCTCGGGGACAGGAAAGAGACCCAGTACTTC
. TRBJ2-5 TRBD1 TRBV7-7 CASSWGTGQETQYF TGTGCTAGCAGCTGGGGGACAGGACAAGAGACCCAGTACTTC
. TRBJ2-5 TRBD1 TRBV4-3 CASSLYRRTGTETQYF TGCGCCAGCAGCCTCTACAGGAGGACAGGGACCGAGACCCAGTACTTC
. TRBJ1-3 . TRBV11-2 CASSLDIWGHSGNTIYF TGTGCCAGCAGCTTAGATATCTGGGGGCACTCTGGAAACACCATATATTTT
. TRBJ2-7 . TRBV18 CASSPMQHYEQYF TGTGCCAGCTCACCCATGCAACACTACGAGCAGTACTTC